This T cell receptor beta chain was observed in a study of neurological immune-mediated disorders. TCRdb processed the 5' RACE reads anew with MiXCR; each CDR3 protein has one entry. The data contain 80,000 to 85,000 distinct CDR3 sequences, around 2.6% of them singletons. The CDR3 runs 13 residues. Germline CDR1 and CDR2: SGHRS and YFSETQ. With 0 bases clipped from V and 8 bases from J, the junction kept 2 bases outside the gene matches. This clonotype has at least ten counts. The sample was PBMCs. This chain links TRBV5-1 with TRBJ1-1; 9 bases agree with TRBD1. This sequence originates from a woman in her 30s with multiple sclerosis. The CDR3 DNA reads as TGCGCCAGCAGCTTGGGGGGGACAGGGGAAGCTTTCTTT. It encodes CASSLGGTGEAFF. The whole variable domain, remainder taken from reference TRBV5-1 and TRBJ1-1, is KAGVTQTPRYLIKTRGQQVTLSCSPISGHRSVSWYQQTPGQGLQFLFEYFSETQRNKGNFPGRFSGRQFSNSRSEMNVSTLELGDSALYLCASSLGGTGEAFFGQGTRLTVV.